This is a list of T cell receptor beta chains from one sample in a study of CD8+ T cells in alopecia areata. TCRdb's copy holds only in-frame clones and misses some; the assay was immunoSEQ multiplex PCR. The sample includes 140,000 to 150,000 clones, around 50% of them seen just once. This sample comprised CD4+ T cells sorted from blood, obtained at week 0. The receptors stem from a human donor with alopecia areata. The CDR3 runs from the conserved cysteine through the conserved F or W. A D gene is named only where the DNA matches it firmly. The size of a clone is reported for some rows only, either as once, few or many, or as a class for expanded clones.

d_gene: -
abundance: few
j_gene: TRBJ2-3
len: 11
v_gene: TRBV29-1
CDR3nt: TGCAGCGTTGTATCCACAGATACGCAGTATTTT
CDR3aa: CSVVSTDTQYF

d_gene: -
abundance: few
j_gene: TRBJ1-2
len: 13
v_gene: TRBV19
CDR3nt: TGTGCCAGTACCCGGGGAGTCCGTTATGGCTACACCTTC
CDR3aa: CASTRGVRYGYTF

d_gene: -
abundance: -
j_gene: TRBJ2-6
len: 17
v_gene: TRBV29-1
CDR3nt: TGCAGCGTTGAAGGCCCCGACAGCCCCTCTGGGGCCAACGTCCTGACTTTC
CDR3aa: CSVEGPDSPSGANVLTF

d_gene: -
abundance: -
j_gene: TRBJ1-2
len: 13
v_gene: TRBV6-6
CDR3nt: TGTGCCAGCATTATGGACAGTAACTATGGCTACACCTTC
CDR3aa: CASIMDSNYGYTF

d_gene: -
abundance: -
j_gene: TRBJ1-5
len: 16
v_gene: TRBV4-1
CDR3nt: TGCGCCAGCAGCCAAGAGGGGGGTAGAAGCAATCAGCCCCAGCATTTT
CDR3aa: CASSQEGGRSNQPQHF

d_gene: TRBD1
abundance: -
j_gene: TRBJ1-2
len: 14
v_gene: TRBV10-2
CDR3nt: TGCGCCAGCAGTGACGGGACAGTTGACTATGGCTACACCTTC
CDR3aa: CASSDGTVDYGYTF

d_gene: -
abundance: -
j_gene: TRBJ1-2
len: 16
v_gene: TRBV4-2
CDR3nt: TGTGCCAGCAGCCAAGATGAGCAGCGAGCTAACTATGGCTACACCTTC
CDR3aa: CASSQDEQRANYGYTF

d_gene: -
abundance: -
j_gene: TRBJ2-7
len: 15
v_gene: TRBV6-5
CDR3nt: TGTGCCAGCAGTGGGGGCGGCAGGGGCGATTTCGAGCAGTACTTC
CDR3aa: CASSGGGRGDFEQYF

d_gene: -
abundance: once
j_gene: TRBJ2-1
len: 15
v_gene: TRBV5-1
CDR3nt: TGCGCCAGCAGTCCTCAAGCGGAGGTACCCAATGAGCAGTTCTTC
CDR3aa: CASSPQAEVPNEQFF

d_gene: TRBD1
abundance: -
j_gene: TRBJ2-1
len: 15
v_gene: TRBV5-1
CDR3nt: TGCGCCAGCAGCTTGTTACAGGGGGCGAGAAATGAGCAGTTCTTC
CDR3aa: CASSLLQGARNEQFF

d_gene: -
abundance: -
j_gene: TRBJ2-3
len: 12
v_gene: TRBV6-5
CDR3nt: TGTGCCAGCAGTTATTGGGGGGATACGCAGTATTTT
CDR3aa: CASSYWGDTQYF

d_gene: -
abundance: -
j_gene: TRBJ1-1
len: 13
v_gene: TRBV9
CDR3nt: TGTGCCAGCAGCGTCTCCCTGAACACTGAAGCTTTCTTT
CDR3aa: CASSVSLNTEAFF

d_gene: -
abundance: -
j_gene: TRBJ1-1
len: 14
v_gene: TRBV30
CDR3nt: TGTGCCTGGAATCTGGGGGTGAGTAGGACTGAAGCTTTCTTT
CDR3aa: CAWNLGVSRTEAFF

d_gene: TRBD1
abundance: -
j_gene: TRBJ2-5
len: 17
v_gene: TRBV4-1
CDR3nt: TGCGCCAGCAGCCACCAGTTGGACAGGCGCCCCCGGGAGACCCAGTACTTC
CDR3aa: CASSHQLDRRPRETQYF

d_gene: -
abundance: -
j_gene: TRBJ2-3
len: 14
v_gene: TRBV5-1
CDR3nt: TGCGCCAGCAGCTTGATACAGGGCGCAGATACGCAGTATTTT
CDR3aa: CASSLIQGADTQYF

d_gene: -
abundance: -
j_gene: TRBJ1-1
len: 12
v_gene: TRBV5-1
CDR3nt: TGCGCCAGCAGCTTGTTTGGCACTGAAGCTTTCTTT
CDR3aa: CASSLFGTEAFF

d_gene: TRBD1
abundance: -
j_gene: TRBJ1-5
len: 14
v_gene: TRBV10-3
CDR3nt: TGTGCCATCAGTGAGGGACAGGGCAATCAGCCCCAGCATTTT
CDR3aa: CAISEGQGNQPQHF

d_gene: -
abundance: -
j_gene: TRBJ1-6
len: 17
v_gene: TRBV5-6
CDR3nt: TGTGCCAGCAGCTTGGCGTCATCGTCCGTTGGGTACGTGTCCCTCCACTTT
CDR3aa: CASSLASSSVGYVSLHF

d_gene: -
abundance: -
j_gene: TRBJ1-2
len: 19
v_gene: TRBV7-4
CDR3nt: TGTGCCAGCAGCTTAGAAGAGGCCAAAGGGTCAGAAGCTAACTATGGCTACACCTTC
CDR3aa: CASSLEEAKGSEANYGYTF

d_gene: -
abundance: -
j_gene: TRBJ2-2
len: 16
v_gene: TRBV27
CDR3nt: TGTGCCAGCAACCCAACGGGGCTAGCGCTGACCGGGGAGCTGTTTTTT
CDR3aa: CASNPTGLALTGELFF

d_gene: TRBD1
abundance: -
j_gene: TRBJ1-1
len: 13
v_gene: TRBV30
CDR3nt: TGTGCCTGGAGAGGGGCAGGGGGCACTGAAGCTTTCTTT
CDR3aa: CAWRGAGGTEAFF

d_gene: -
abundance: -
j_gene: TRBJ1-2
len: 14
v_gene: TRBV7-2
CDR3nt: TGTGCCAGCACCCTTACGGGGTTGGACTATGGCTACACCTTC
CDR3aa: CASTLTGLDYGYTF

d_gene: -
abundance: -
j_gene: TRBJ1-4
len: 16
v_gene: TRBV4-2
CDR3nt: TGTGCCAGCAGCCAAGATCCGGGTTTCACTAATGAAAAACTGTTTTTT
CDR3aa: CASSQDPGFTNEKLFF

d_gene: -
abundance: once
j_gene: TRBJ2-3
len: 15
v_gene: TRBV7-2
CDR3nt: TGTGCCAGCAGCACCTCGGGACTTAACACAGATACGCAGTATTTT
CDR3aa: CASSTSGLNTDTQYF

d_gene: TRBD2
abundance: few
j_gene: TRBJ2-5
len: 14
v_gene: TRBV7-9
CDR3nt: TGTGCCAGCAGCCGGACTAGCGGGCAAGAGACCCAGTACTTC
CDR3aa: CASSRTSGQETQYF

d_gene: TRBD1
abundance: few
j_gene: TRBJ1-3
len: 14
v_gene: TRBV7-9
CDR3nt: TGTGCCAGCAGCTCGGACAGGGACGGAAACACCATATATTTT
CDR3aa: CASSSDRDGNTIYF

d_gene: -
abundance: few
j_gene: TRBJ2-5
len: 13
v_gene: TRBV29-1
CDR3nt: TGCAGCGTTATGGACAGCCAGCAGGGGACCCAGTACTTC
CDR3aa: CSVMDSQQGTQYF

d_gene: -
abundance: -
j_gene: TRBJ2-1
len: 13
v_gene: TRBV5-4
CDR3nt: TGTGCCAGCAACAGGGACTCCTACAATGAGCAGTTCTTC
CDR3aa: CASNRDSYNEQFF

d_gene: -
abundance: -
j_gene: TRBJ2-7
len: 15
v_gene: TRBV4-3
CDR3nt: TGCGCCAGCAGCCAAGAACCGGGGGTGAAGGGCGAGCAGTACTTC
CDR3aa: CASSQEPGVKGEQYF

d_gene: TRBD1
abundance: -
j_gene: TRBJ1-6
len: 13
v_gene: TRBV29-1
CDR3nt: TGCAGCGTCATGACAGGGGGCAATTCACCCCTCCACTTT
CDR3aa: CSVMTGGNSPLHF

d_gene: TRBD2
abundance: few
j_gene: TRBJ2-5
len: 17
v_gene: TRBV7-2
CDR3nt: TGTGCCAGCAGCTTAGAGCCTAGCGGGGGGCTGGGGGCTACCCAGTACTTC
CDR3aa: CASSLEPSGGLGATQYF

d_gene: TRBD1
abundance: -
j_gene: TRBJ1-1
len: 14
v_gene: TRBV5-6
CDR3nt: TGTGCCAGCAGCCGCAGGGGGCCGAACACTGAAGCTTTCTTT
CDR3aa: CASSRRGPNTEAFF

d_gene: -
abundance: -
j_gene: TRBJ2-2
len: 13
v_gene: TRBV29-1
CDR3nt: TGCAGCGTTGACGTTTGGGGCACCGGGGAGCTGTTTTTT
CDR3aa: CSVDVWGTGELFF

d_gene: TRBD1
abundance: few
j_gene: TRBJ2-7
len: 15
v_gene: TRBV5-1
CDR3nt: TGCGCCAGCAGCTCAACCTACAGGGGTAGGTACGAGCAGTACTTC
CDR3aa: CASSSTYRGRYEQYF

d_gene: TRBD1
abundance: -
j_gene: TRBJ1-5
len: 14
v_gene: TRBV2
CDR3nt: TGTGCCAGCAGACAGGGGAATAGCAATCAGCCCCAGCATTTT
CDR3aa: CASRQGNSNQPQHF

d_gene: -
abundance: few
j_gene: TRBJ1-3
len: 14
v_gene: TRBV6-5
CDR3nt: TGTGCCAGCACTAAGCGAATCGGGGGTTTGACCATATATTTT
CDR3aa: CASTKRIGGLTIYF

d_gene: TRBD1
abundance: -
j_gene: TRBJ1-1
len: 15
v_gene: TRBV25-1
CDR3nt: TGTGCCAGCAGTGCAGGACAGGGTTGGAACACTGAAGCTTTCTTT
CDR3aa: CASSAGQGWNTEAFF

d_gene: -
abundance: few
j_gene: TRBJ2-3
len: 15
v_gene: TRBV15
CDR3nt: TGTGCCACCAGCAGAGATAGGGAGGTGGGAGATACGCAGTATTTT
CDR3aa: CATSRDREVGDTQYF

d_gene: -
abundance: -
j_gene: TRBJ2-3
len: 14
v_gene: TRBV5-1
CDR3nt: TGCGCCAGCAGCCCAGAACCGACTGCAGATACGCAGTATTTT
CDR3aa: CASSPEPTADTQYF

d_gene: -
abundance: -
j_gene: TRBJ2-7
len: 11
v_gene: TRBV29-1
CDR3nt: TGCAGCGTTGACCAGGGGCGCGAGCAGTACTTC
CDR3aa: CSVDQGREQYF

d_gene: TRBD2
abundance: few
j_gene: TRBJ2-1
len: 16
v_gene: TRBV10-3
CDR3nt: TGTGCCATCAGTGAGTTCGGACTAGCGGGCTACAATGAGCAGTTCTTC
CDR3aa: CAISEFGLAGYNEQFF

d_gene: -
abundance: -
j_gene: TRBJ1-5
len: 14
v_gene: TRBV7-9
CDR3nt: TGTGCCAGCAGCTTACCAGGGTTCAATCAGCCCCAGCATTTT
CDR3aa: CASSLPGFNQPQHF

d_gene: -
abundance: -
j_gene: TRBJ1-4
len: 14
v_gene: TRBV27
CDR3nt: TGTGCCAGCAGTGGAGGAGCAACTAATGAAAAACTGTTTTTT
CDR3aa: CASSGGATNEKLFF

d_gene: -
abundance: once
j_gene: TRBJ1-1
len: 14
v_gene: TRBV29-1
CDR3nt: TGCAGCGTTGTTTATCCAGGGCTAGGCACTGAAGCTTTCTTT
CDR3aa: CSVVYPGLGTEAFF

d_gene: TRBD2
abundance: -
j_gene: TRBJ2-5
len: 14
v_gene: TRBV29-1
CDR3nt: TGCAGCGTTGTTAGGGACTCGGGAGGAGAGACCCAGTACTTC
CDR3aa: CSVVRDSGGETQYF

d_gene: -
abundance: -
j_gene: TRBJ2-5
len: 13
v_gene: TRBV5-1
CDR3nt: TGCGCCAGCAGTCAATATTCCTCTGAGACCCAGTACTTC
CDR3aa: CASSQYSSETQYF

d_gene: TRBD2
abundance: -
j_gene: TRBJ2-3
len: 15
v_gene: TRBV29-1
CDR3nt: TGCAGCGTCCCGGCCCCGGGGGGGGGCACAGATACGCAGTATTTT
CDR3aa: CSVPAPGGGTDTQYF

d_gene: TRBD1
abundance: -
j_gene: TRBJ1-5
len: 17
v_gene: TRBV30
CDR3nt: TGTGCCTGGAGTATATTCGCCGGGACAGGGGAGATTCAGCCCCAGCATTTT
CDR3aa: CAWSIFAGTGEIQPQHF

d_gene: -
abundance: -
j_gene: TRBJ1-1
len: 18
v_gene: TRBV30
CDR3nt: TGTGCCTGGAGTCCGCCCGGGCGTAGCCTTTCCTCTTCCGCTGAAGCTTTCTTT
CDR3aa: CAWSPPGRSLSSSAEAFF

d_gene: -
abundance: -
j_gene: TRBJ2-7
len: 13
v_gene: TRBV27
CDR3nt: TGTGCCAGCAGTTTCTACAATTCCTACGAGCAGTACTTC
CDR3aa: CASSFYNSYEQYF

d_gene: -
abundance: -
j_gene: TRBJ1-1
len: 11
v_gene: TRBV30
CDR3nt: TGTGCCTGGAGTAGAGGAGTTGAAGCTTTCTTT
CDR3aa: CAWSRGVEAFF

d_gene: -
abundance: few
j_gene: TRBJ2-3
len: 15
v_gene: TRBV6-5
CDR3nt: TGTGCCAGCAGTTCACGCAACAGGGCCACAGATACGCAGTATTTT
CDR3aa: CASSSRNRATDTQYF

d_gene: -
abundance: few
j_gene: TRBJ2-4
len: 17
v_gene: TRBV28
CDR3nt: TGTGCCAGCAGTTTGCGCCGGGACCAGAGGAGGAAAAACATTCAGTACTTC
CDR3aa: CASSLRRDQRRKNIQYF

d_gene: -
abundance: -
j_gene: TRBJ2-1
len: 13
v_gene: TRBV4-3
CDR3nt: TGCGCCAGCAGCCAAGAAGTCCACAATGAGCAGTTCTTC
CDR3aa: CASSQEVHNEQFF

d_gene: -
abundance: few
j_gene: TRBJ1-1
len: 11
v_gene: TRBV5-1
CDR3nt: TGCGCCAGCAGAAGGTTCCCTGAAGCTTTCTTT
CDR3aa: CASRRFPEAFF

d_gene: TRBD1
abundance: -
j_gene: TRBJ2-1
len: 14
v_gene: TRBV4-2
CDR3nt: TGTGCCAGCAGCGACCGGGACAGGGGGAATGAGCAGTTCTTC
CDR3aa: CASSDRDRGNEQFF

d_gene: -
abundance: -
j_gene: TRBJ2-1
len: 12
v_gene: TRBV30
CDR3nt: TGTGCCTGGAGTGCCACGGGCAATGAGCAGTTCTTC
CDR3aa: CAWSATGNEQFF

d_gene: -
abundance: -
j_gene: TRBJ1-2
len: 12
v_gene: TRBV7-2
CDR3nt: TGTGCCAGCAGCGAGCCGAGCCGGGGCTACACCTTC
CDR3aa: CASSEPSRGYTF